The text below deals with one T cell receptor (beta chain). This sample is drawn from a study of T cell clones after liver transplantation. Study information: At least one year of complete immunosuppression withdrawal without enzymes over twice normal defined tolerance. Timepoints were pre-transplant, pre-withdrawal, and after withdrawal was completed or failed.

Only in-frame clones appear in the TCRdb table, and some are missing; sequencing was by immunoSEQ multiplex PCR. The data contain about 45,000 clones, 85% to 90% of them seen just once; the ten biggest clones take up roughly 2.7%. The CDR3 totals 12 residues. Germline CDR1 is SGHAT and CDR2 is FQNNGV. Trimming took 8 bases from V and 9 from J, leaving 14 bases between them. The V call is TRBV11-2, the J call TRBJ1-5, with D hard to call. The receptor comes from a human patient who received a liver transplant. A subset of T cells may come from the graft donor. The sequences come from CD4+ T cells from blood, collected 24 months after liver transplant. As DNA, the CDR3 is TGTGCCAGCTCTGGCCGCAAGTGGCCCCAGCATTTT. Translated: CASSGRKWPQHF.